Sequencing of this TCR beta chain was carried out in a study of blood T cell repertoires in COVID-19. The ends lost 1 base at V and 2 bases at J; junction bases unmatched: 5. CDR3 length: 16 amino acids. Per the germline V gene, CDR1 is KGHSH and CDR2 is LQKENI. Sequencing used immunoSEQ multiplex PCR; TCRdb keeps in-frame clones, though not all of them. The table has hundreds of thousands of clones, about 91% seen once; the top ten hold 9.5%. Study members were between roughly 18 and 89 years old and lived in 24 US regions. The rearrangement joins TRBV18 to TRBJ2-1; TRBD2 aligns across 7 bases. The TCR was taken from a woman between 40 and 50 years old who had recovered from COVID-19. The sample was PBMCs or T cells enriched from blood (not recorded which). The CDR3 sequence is CASSPHRGDPYNEQFF. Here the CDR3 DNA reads TGTGCCAGCTCACCACATCGGGGGGACCCCTACAATGAGCAGTTCTTC. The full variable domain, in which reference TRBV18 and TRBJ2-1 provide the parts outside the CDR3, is NAGVMQNPRHLVRRRGQEARLRCSPMKGHSHVYWYRQLPEEGLKFMVYLQKENIIDESGMPKERFSAEFPKEGPSILRIQQVVRGDSAAYFCASSPHRGDPYNEQFFGPGTRLTVL.